This is a list of T cell receptor beta chains from one sample in a study of T cells in Graves' hyperthyroidism and ophthalmopathy. TCRdb recomputed calls from the multiplex PCR reads with MiXCR, one row per CDR3 protein. The top ten hold over 8% of the sample, which has about 840,000 distinct CDR3 sequences, 38% seen once. The specimen was blood. These receptors all stem from a man between 18 and 29 years old with Graves' hyperthyroidism. Both conserved end residues are part of each CDR3.

TRBJ1-1,TRBV6-5,CASRLDMANTEAFF
TRBJ2-3,TRBV29-1,CSAPLTSTDTQYF
TRBJ2-7,TRBV12-3/TRBV12-4,CASSLGQHSDEQYF
TRBJ1-1,TRBV6-6,CASRAPPSKAFF
TRBJ2-7,TRBV29-1,CSFWSADEQYF
TRBJ2-2,TRBV7-8,CASSLRLGQNTGELFF
TRBJ2-7,TRBV10-3,CASSPETGVHEQYF
TRBJ2-5,TRBV7-6,CASSPGGGGTGAKTQYF
TRBJ1-1,TRBV5-1,CASSPRTNEVDAFF
TRBJ2-5,TRBV7-8,CASSLVGELAGSQYF
TRBJ1-4,TRBV12-3/TRBV12-4,CASRSGTSNEKLFF